Listed below are T cell receptor beta chains from one sample, sequenced in a study of T-cell memory formation after mild COVID-19. MiXCR, run by TCRdb on the 5' RACE reads, gives a single entry per CDR3 protein. The sample carries about 340,000 distinct CDR3 sequences, 21% recorded once. Specimen: PBMCs or a T cell subset sorted from them (not recorded which). The receptors were gathered from an adult woman who had mild COVID-19 (a few samples of this study predate the infection). Cell type and time point are not known. The CDR3 runs from the conserved cysteine through the conserved F or W. Each record gives: clone size, V gene, D gene, J gene, CDR3 DNA, CDR3 protein. A D gene is named only where the DNA matches it firmly. Part of the rows lack a size; the others show once, few, many or a class for expanded clones.

size: .
V: TRBV7-7
D: .
J: TRBJ2-7
DNA: TGTGCTAGCAGCTTGGGTGGCGCTAGCGAGAGTTCCTACGAGCAGTACTTC
CDR3: CASSLGGASESSYEQYF

size: few
V: TRBV7-9
D: .
J: TRBJ1-6
DNA: TGTGCCAGCAGGAGTAGAGCAAGTCCTAATTCACCCCTCCACTTT
CDR3: CASRSRASPNSPLHF

size: .
V: TRBV6-5
D: .
J: TRBJ2-5
DNA: TGTGCCAGCAGTCCGAGCCGGGGCCAGACCCAGTACTTC
CDR3: CASSPSRGQTQYF

size: few
V: TRBV5-6
D: .
J: TRBJ2-7
DNA: TGTGCCAGCAGTTACGACGGGACATTTACTAACGAGCAGTACTTC
CDR3: CASSYDGTFTNEQYF

size: .
V: TRBV9
D: TRBD1
J: TRBJ1-2
DNA: TGTGCCAGCAGCACCTCGGACAGGGTATATGGCTACACCTTC
CDR3: CASSTSDRVYGYTF

size: .
V: TRBV9
D: .
J: TRBJ2-7
DNA: TGTGCCAGCAGCGTAGTGGGTGGGGACGAGCAGTACTTC
CDR3: CASSVVGGDEQYF

size: many
V: TRBV4-3
D: .
J: TRBJ2-6
DNA: TGCGCCAGCAGCAAGCAACGGGGCTCTGGGGCCAACGTCCTGACTTTC
CDR3: CASSKQRGSGANVLTF

size: .
V: TRBV10-3
D: TRBD2
J: TRBJ2-1
DNA: TGTGCCATCAGTGAGTTTCTAGCGGGAGGGCCTCGGGAGCAGTTCTTC
CDR3: CAISEFLAGGPREQFF

size: .
V: TRBV6-6
D: TRBD2
J: TRBJ2-3
DNA: TGTGCCAGCATACTTGGGGGGGAAAAGTTAGATACGCAGTATTTT
CDR3: CASILGGEKLDTQYF

size: few
V: TRBV7-2
D: .
J: TRBJ1-5
DNA: TGTGCCAGCAGCTTATGGGATCAGCCCCAGCATTTT
CDR3: CASSLWDQPQHF

size: many
V: TRBV27
D: .
J: TRBJ1-2
DNA: TGTGCCAGCTACAGTGGTTTTGCGTTTGGCTACACCTTC
CDR3: CASYSGFAFGYTF

size: .
V: TRBV4-3
D: .
J: TRBJ1-2
DNA: TGCGCCAGCAGCCAACGGGCAGGGAGGGCTGTCTATGGCTACACCTTC
CDR3: CASSQRAGRAVYGYTF

size: .
V: TRBV20-1
D: .
J: TRBJ2-1
DNA: TGCAGTGCTAGAGATATAACCGGGGTTGGTGAGCAGTTCTTC
CDR3: CSARDITGVGEQFF

size: few
V: TRBV20-1
D: .
J: TRBJ1-2
DNA: TGCAGTGCTAGAGTAGTAGGAGGCTACACCTTC
CDR3: CSARVVGGYTF

size: .
V: TRBV7-8
D: .
J: TRBJ2-7
DNA: TGTGCCAGCAGCTCTAGCAGGGCCCCGCTTCGCCACGAGCAGTACTTC
CDR3: CASSSSRAPLRHEQYF

size: few
V: TRBV5-1
D: TRBD1
J: TRBJ2-1
DNA: TGCGCCAGCAGCTTGTCTGGGACAGCGGATGGCGAGCAGTTCTTC
CDR3: CASSLSGTADGEQFF

size: .
V: TRBV12-3/TRBV12-4
D: .
J: TRBJ2-7
DNA: TGTGCCAGCAGTCCAACCGGGACGAGGAGCTCCTACGAGCAGTACTTC
CDR3: CASSPTGTRSSYEQYF

size: few
V: TRBV18
D: .
J: TRBJ1-6
DNA: TGTGCCAGCTCACCGCCATCCTATAATTCACCCCTTCACTTT
CDR3: CASSPPSYNSPLHF

size: few
V: TRBV9
D: .
J: TRBJ1-6
DNA: TGTGCCAGCAGCGCGAGGACGGGGAATTCACCCCTCCACTTT
CDR3: CASSARTGNSPLHF

size: many
V: TRBV7-2
D: .
J: TRBJ1-4
DNA: TGTGCCAGCAGCCAATGGGGGGTAAATGAAAAACTGTTTTTT
CDR3: CASSQWGVNEKLFF

size: .
V: TRBV19
D: .
J: TRBJ2-7
DNA: TGTGCCAGTAGTATAGTGGGGGGCTCCTACGAGCAGTACTTC
CDR3: CASSIVGGSYEQYF

size: few
V: TRBV5-1
D: TRBD2
J: TRBJ2-7
DNA: TGCGCCAGCAGCTTGGGGCTAGCGGTTCCGGGTTACGAGCAGTACTTC
CDR3: CASSLGLAVPGYEQYF

size: few
V: TRBV5-1
D: .
J: TRBJ2-3
DNA: TGCGCCAGCAGCCCCGATCGGAGCGCAGATACGCAGTATTTT
CDR3: CASSPDRSADTQYF

size: .
V: TRBV20-1
D: .
J: TRBJ2-1
DNA: TGCAGTGCTAGGGAGTTTGCGCAGCCTAGCTCCTACAATGAGCAGTTCTTC
CDR3: CSAREFAQPSSYNEQFF

size: .
V: TRBV3-1
D: .
J: TRBJ2-5
DNA: TGTGCCAGCAGCCCCGGGTATTTCGAAGAGACCCAGTACTTC
CDR3: CASSPGYFEETQYF

size: .
V: TRBV7-2
D: .
J: TRBJ1-5
DNA: TGTGCCAGCAGCTTAGAAGGGGAGTTCAATCAGCCCCAGCATTTT
CDR3: CASSLEGEFNQPQHF

size: few
V: TRBV24-1
D: .
J: TRBJ1-2
DNA: TGTGCCACCAGTGATCCCTACTATGGCTACACCTTC
CDR3: CATSDPYYGYTF

size: .
V: TRBV15
D: TRBD1
J: TRBJ2-6
DNA: TGTGCCACCAGCAGCCCAAGGCCGGGACAGTCCTCTGGGGCCAACGTCCTGACTTTC
CDR3: CATSSPRPGQSSGANVLTF

size: .
V: TRBV12-3/TRBV12-4
D: .
J: TRBJ1-2
DNA: TGTGCCAGCAAACGTACCGCGCAGGGAGGAAACTATGGCTACACCTTC
CDR3: CASKRTAQGGNYGYTF

size: few
V: TRBV3-1
D: .
J: TRBJ1-1
DNA: TGTGCCAGCCGACCAGGCGTGAACACTGAAGCTTTCTTT
CDR3: CASRPGVNTEAFF

size: few
V: TRBV19
D: TRBD2
J: TRBJ2-1
DNA: TGTGCCAGCCGACTAGCGGGAGGGTTGGATGAGCAGTTCTTC
CDR3: CASRLAGGLDEQFF

size: .
V: TRBV20-1
D: .
J: TRBJ2-3
DNA: TGCAGCCCTACGCGAAGCCCAGATACGCAGTATTTT
CDR3: CSPTRSPDTQYF

size: .
V: TRBV12-3/TRBV12-4
D: TRBD1
J: TRBJ1-1
DNA: TGTGCCAGCAGTTTCACAGGGGCAGATGCTTTCTTT
CDR3: CASSFTGADAFF

size: many
V: TRBV7-8
D: TRBD1
J: TRBJ2-7
DNA: TGTGCCAGCAGCTTGGACAGGGGGCCCATAGGGGCCTACGAGCAGTACTTC
CDR3: CASSLDRGPIGAYEQYF

size: few
V: TRBV20-1
D: .
J: TRBJ1-1
DNA: TGCAGTGCTTACCCGCCGACCTGGGACACTGAAGCTTTCTTT
CDR3: CSAYPPTWDTEAFF

size: few
V: TRBV6-1
D: .
J: TRBJ1-4
DNA: TGTGCCAGCAGTGGTCGTAGTTTTAATGAAAAACTGTTTTTT
CDR3: CASSGRSFNEKLFF

size: few
V: TRBV5-1
D: .
J: TRBJ2-1
DNA: TGCGCCAGCAGCTTGGTACAGGGCTCCTACAATGAGCAGTTCTTC
CDR3: CASSLVQGSYNEQFF

size: .
V: TRBV6-2/TRBV6-3
D: .
J: TRBJ1-6
DNA: TGTGCCAGCAGCCCTGTAGGGGCTAATTCACCCCTCCACTTT
CDR3: CASSPVGANSPLHF

size: .
V: TRBV9
D: .
J: TRBJ2-3
DNA: TGTGCCAGCAGCGTAGTCGGGGTGGGTAAGGATACGCAGTATTTT
CDR3: CASSVVGVGKDTQYF

size: .
V: TRBV7-9
D: .
J: TRBJ2-1
DNA: TGTGCCAGCAGCTTAGATCGGGGACGTTACAATGAGCAGTTCTTC
CDR3: CASSLDRGRYNEQFF

size: .
V: TRBV12-3/TRBV12-4
D: .
J: TRBJ2-5
DNA: TGTGCCAGCAGGCGGACAGTTCTTTCCGAGACCCAGTACTTC
CDR3: CASRRTVLSETQYF

size: many
V: TRBV20-1
D: .
J: TRBJ1-1
DNA: TGCAGTGCTAGAGAGGACAGACATGAAGCTTTCTTT
CDR3: CSAREDRHEAFF

size: .
V: TRBV7-9
D: .
J: TRBJ2-1
DNA: TGTGCCAGCAGCTTAACGTCGATTTCCGGTTACAATGAGCAGTTCTTC
CDR3: CASSLTSISGYNEQFF

size: .
V: TRBV2
D: .
J: TRBJ1-2
DNA: TGTGCCAGCAGTGAGGGGGCACAGGACCCCAGGAGCTACACCTTC
CDR3: CASSEGAQDPRSYTF

size: .
V: TRBV7-6
D: TRBD2
J: TRBJ2-5
DNA: TGTGCCAGCAGCATAAGCCGGGGGGCCCAGTACTTC
CDR3: CASSISRGAQYF

size: few
V: TRBV5-6
D: TRBD2
J: TRBJ2-7
DNA: TGTGCCAGCAGCTCTCCCGGGACTAGCGGGGGTTACGAGCAGTACTTC
CDR3: CASSSPGTSGGYEQYF

size: few
V: TRBV2
D: .
J: TRBJ1-1
DNA: TGTGCCAGCAGTGCGGGGACAATGAACACTGAAGCTTTCTTT
CDR3: CASSAGTMNTEAFF

size: many
V: TRBV7-2
D: TRBD2
J: TRBJ2-2
DNA: TGTGCCAGCAGAGAAACTAGCGGGGGTTTTACCGGGGAGCTGTTTTTT
CDR3: CASRETSGGFTGELFF